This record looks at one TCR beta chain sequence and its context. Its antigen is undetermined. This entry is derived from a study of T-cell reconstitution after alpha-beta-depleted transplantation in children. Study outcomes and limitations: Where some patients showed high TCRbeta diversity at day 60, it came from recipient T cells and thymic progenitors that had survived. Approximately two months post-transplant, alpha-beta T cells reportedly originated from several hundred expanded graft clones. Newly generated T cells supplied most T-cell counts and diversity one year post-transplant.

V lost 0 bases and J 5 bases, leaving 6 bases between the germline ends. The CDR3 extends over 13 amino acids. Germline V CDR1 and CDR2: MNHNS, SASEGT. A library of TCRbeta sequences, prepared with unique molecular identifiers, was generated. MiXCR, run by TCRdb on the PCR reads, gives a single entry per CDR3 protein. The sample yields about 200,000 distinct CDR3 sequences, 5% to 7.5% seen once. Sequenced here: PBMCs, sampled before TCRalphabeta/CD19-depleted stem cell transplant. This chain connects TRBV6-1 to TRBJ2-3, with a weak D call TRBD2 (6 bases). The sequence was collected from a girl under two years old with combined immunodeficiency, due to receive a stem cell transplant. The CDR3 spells CASSEAGGDTQYF. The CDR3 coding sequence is TGTGCCAGCAGTGAAGCGGGAGGAGATACGCAGTATTTT.